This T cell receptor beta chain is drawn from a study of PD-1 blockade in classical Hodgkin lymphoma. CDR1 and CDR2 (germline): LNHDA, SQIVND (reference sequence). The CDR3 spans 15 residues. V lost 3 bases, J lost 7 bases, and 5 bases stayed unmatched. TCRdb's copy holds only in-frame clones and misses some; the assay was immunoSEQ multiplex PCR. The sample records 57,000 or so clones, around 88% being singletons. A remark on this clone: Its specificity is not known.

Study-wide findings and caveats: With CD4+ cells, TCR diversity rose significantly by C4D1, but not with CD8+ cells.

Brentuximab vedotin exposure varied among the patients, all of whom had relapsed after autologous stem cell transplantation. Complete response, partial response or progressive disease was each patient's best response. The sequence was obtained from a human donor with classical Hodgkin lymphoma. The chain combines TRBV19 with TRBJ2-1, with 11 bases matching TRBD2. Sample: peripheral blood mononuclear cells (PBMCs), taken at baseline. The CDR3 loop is CASSISLAGVNEQFF. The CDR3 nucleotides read TGTGCCAGTAGTATTTCACTAGCGGGGGTAAATGAGCAGTTCTTC.